The sequence of this T cell receptor beta chain was determined in a study of T-cell reconstitution after alpha-beta-depleted transplantation in children. Library preparation (for TCRbeta) was performed with unique molecular identifiers. TCRdb ran MiXCR on the PCR reads and lists one entry per CDR3 protein. The sample gives approximately 430,000 distinct CDR3 sequences, 16% of which show up once; approximately 29% is in the top ten. Germline V CDR1 and CDR2: SQVTM, ANQGSEA. V gave up 3 bases and J gave up 2 bases, with 10 bases separating them. The length of the CDR3 is 14 residues. This clonotype has a count of ten or more. Its specificity is not known. General study points: A year had passed since transplant, and T-cell counts and diversity by then came mostly from newly produced T cells. Surviving recipient T cells and thymic progenitors underlay high day-60 TCRbeta diversity in some patients. Reports say that about two months after transplant, the alpha-beta T cells came out of several hundred graft clones that had expanded.

The V gene is TRBV29-1, the J gene TRBJ2-2; D is ambiguous. The source was PBMCs, mostly from graft donor cells, collected 360 days after TCRalphabeta/CD19-depleted stem cell transplant. The sequence came from a boy in the first two years of life who had a stem cell transplant for Wiskott-Aldrich syndrome, so the T cells may come from the graft donor. The CDR3: CSVEYSLNTGELFF. CDR3 bases: TGCAGCGTTGAGTACAGCTTAAACACCGGGGAGCTGTTTTTT.